Listed below are T cell receptor beta chains from one sample, sequenced in a study of T cells in severe cutaneous drug reactions. TCRdb reanalyzed the multiplex PCR reads, giving one entry per CDR3 protein sequence and no DNA. Reported are just over 20,000 distinct CDR3 sequences; the ten largest clones contain around 7%. The sequenced material came from PBMCs. Receptors were obtained from a human donor with toxic epidermal necrolysis, a severe cutaneous drug reaction. Both conserved end residues are part of each CDR3. Rows give clone size only sometimes, using once, few, many, or a class for an expanded clone.

clone_size	v_call	j_call	cdr3_aa
NA	TRBV13	TRBJ1-2	CASRYDRDYGYTF
NA	TRBV29-1	TRBJ2-1	CSVDTGVRNEQFF
NA	TRBV6-1	TRBJ2-3	CASTGVDTQYF
NA	TRBV19	TRBJ1-5	CASSPLRTGGVGQPQHF
NA	TRBV20-1	TRBJ2-1	CSARGLKRDYNEQFF
medium-sized	TRBV9	TRBJ1-1	CASSVGSGLNTEAFF
NA	TRBV27	TRBJ1-1	CASGDRDTEAFF
NA	TRBV28	TRBJ2-5	CASSLAGRGQETQYF
NA	TRBV13	TRBJ1-2	CASSLVNSYGYTF
NA	TRBV7-9	TRBJ2-7	CASSLGQGLGEQYF
NA	TRBV18	TRBJ2-7	CASSPPGGTGRNEQYF
NA	TRBV6-1	TRBJ1-2	CASSPLSGGSYGYTF
NA	TRBV5-5	TRBJ1-1	CASRRDSRNTEAFF
NA	TRBV27	TRBJ1-5	CASSLAANSNQPQHF
NA	TRBV28	TRBJ2-3	CASSFSSGMSDTQYF
NA	TRBV24-1	TRBJ2-3	CATSDWTGTDTQYF
medium-sized	TRBV2	TRBJ2-7	CASSGPGVYVDEQYF
NA	TRBV4-3	TRBJ2-1	CASSQDPTSGSSYNEQFF
NA	TRBV7-2	TRBJ1-5	CASSLEGDLRRQPQHF
medium-sized	TRBV18	TRBJ2-6	CASSPEGRETSGANVLTF
NA	TRBV28	TRBJ2-7	CASILQGRNYEQYF
NA	TRBV29-1	TRBJ2-3	CSAEGGHADTQYF
NA	TRBV7-2	TRBJ2-2	CASSLYGELFF
medium-sized	TRBV6-2/TRBV6-3	TRBJ1-2	CASSKKQGTDYGYTF
NA	TRBV12-3/TRBV12-4	TRBJ1-5	CASSPPGVPQHF
medium-sized	TRBV2	TRBJ2-1	CASSDGREVHEQFF
NA	TRBV12-3/TRBV12-4	TRBJ1-1	CASSWGPGEKNTEAFF
NA	TRBV27	TRBJ1-3	CASSRTHLSGNTIYF
NA	TRBV7-3	TRBJ2-1	CASSPNRGSEEFF
NA	TRBV11-2	TRBJ1-1	CASSLRGRNTEAFF
NA	TRBV4-3	TRBJ1-1	CASSHQGGVTEAFF
NA	TRBV7-2	TRBJ2-3	CASSELAGGPADTQYF
NA	TRBV6-2/TRBV6-3	TRBJ2-1	CASSSGLAGVMGQFF
NA	TRBV18	TRBJ1-6	CASSSQSSYNSPLHF
NA	TRBV29-1	TRBJ2-3	CSVATGGHTDTQYF
NA	TRBV7-2	TRBJ2-5	CASSLMYQETQYF
NA	TRBV11-2	TRBJ1-3	CASSLVSGTGNTIYF
NA	TRBV20-1	TRBJ1-2	CSASGTVHGYTF
NA	TRBV20-1	TRBJ1-1	CSARDFGGVDEAFF
NA	TRBV5-5	TRBJ2-7	CASSSLGEQYF
NA	TRBV4-2	TRBJ1-4	CASSLDRTTNEKLFF
NA	TRBV28	TRBJ2-1	CASRTGTSGFNEQFF
NA	TRBV3-1	TRBJ2-7	CASSQAGYEQYF
NA	TRBV4-2	TRBJ2-1	CASSQDEVSGLYNEQFF